The T cell receptor beta chain under discussion was sequenced for a study of neurological immune-mediated disorders. Study-level findings and limits: Sharing of CDR3 amino acid sequences among expanded clones across subjects was absent, suggesting private repertoires in all groups.

The controls, all healthy individuals, were blood bank volunteers in Maryland, USA. 5'RACE with 10-nucleotide random UMIs produced the cDNA. TCRdb passed the 5' RACE reads through MiXCR, listing each CDR3 protein once. The top ten hold around 23% of the sample, which has fewer than 35,000 distinct CDR3 sequences, over 4% seen once. This clonotype was seen more than once but under ten times. Its antigen remains unknown. V lost 6 bases and J lost 2; bases outside the gene matches: 11. CDR3 length: 15 residues. Germline CDR1 DFQATT, CDR2 SNEGSKA (reference sequence). The TCR originated in a man younger than 35 in good health. Material: PBMCs. The chain couples TRBV20-1 to TRBJ2-3; TRBD2 agrees at 7 bases. CDR3 in DNA: TGCAGTGCCCCCCACCGCGGGGGTCCCACAGATACGCAGTATTTT. It is translated as CSAPHRGGPTDTQYF.